This T cell receptor beta chain was recovered during a study of blood T cells in healthy people across ages. Combining a sample-barcoded 5' primer with a J-beta primer mix, a second PCR ran for roughly 7 to 11 cycles. TCRdb ran MiXCR on the 5' RACE reads and lists one entry per CDR3 protein. The sample lists around 1,800,000 distinct CDR3 sequences, approximately 39% occurring once. Germline assignment: CDR1 KGHDR and CDR2 SFDVKD. This CDR3 is 17 amino acids long. This clonotype was picked up one time. One end of the junction is discordant with germline, which a read error may explain. The sequenced sample consisted of blood. The chain couples TRBV24-1 to TRBJ2-2; tentatively, D is TRBD2 (5 bases). The TCR originated in a human donor in good health. The CDR3 protein is CATSDLGSLSNTGELFF. CDR3 nucleotide sequence: TGTGCCACCAGTGATTTGGGGAGTCTGAGTAACACCGGGGAACTGTTTTTT.